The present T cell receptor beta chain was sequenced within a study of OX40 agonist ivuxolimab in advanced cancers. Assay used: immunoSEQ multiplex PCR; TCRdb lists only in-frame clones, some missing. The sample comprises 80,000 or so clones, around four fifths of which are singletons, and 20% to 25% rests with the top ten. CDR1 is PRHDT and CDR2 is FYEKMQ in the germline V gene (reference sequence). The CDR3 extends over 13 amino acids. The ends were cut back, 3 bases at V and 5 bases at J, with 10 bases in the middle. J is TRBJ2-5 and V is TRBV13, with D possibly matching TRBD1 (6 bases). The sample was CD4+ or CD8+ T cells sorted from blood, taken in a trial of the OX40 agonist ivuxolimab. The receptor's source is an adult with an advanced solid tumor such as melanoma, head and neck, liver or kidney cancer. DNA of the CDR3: TGTGCCAGCAGCTTCGAGAGGGGGGAGACCCAGTACTTC. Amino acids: CASSFERGETQYF.